This TCR beta chain was profiled in a study of graft-versus-host responses after intestinal transplantation. Study as a whole: Multivisceral, liver-intestinal, or isolated intestinal transplants were performed in recipients. Anti-thymocyte globulin induction preceded three to four years of tacrolimus and steroid maintenance in all recipients. Study results and limitations: Early post-transplant HvG declines showed an association with peak circulating GvH clone levels. Detected in recipient marrow were GvH clones, some of which were first observed in ileum or blood.

Comment on this clone: Antigen specificity is unknown.

V lost 6 bases to trimming and J lost 2 bases, with 11 bases between them. This CDR3 spans 13 amino acids. From germline, CDR1 is MNHNY and CDR2 SVGAGI (reference sequence). Generated by immunoSEQ multiplex PCR, the TCRdb table keeps only in-frame clones and is missing some. This sample has tens of thousands of clones, with 92% found just once. The rearrangement joins TRBV6-6 to TRBJ2-7; TRBD2 might be the D (6 bases). Here the sequenced sample was PBMCs, taken roughly 39 weeks after intestinal transplant. This TCR was recovered from a human patient who received an intestinal transplant, so some T cells may come from the graft donor. The CDR3, as DNA: TGTGCCAGCAGGGCGGGGAGAGCCTACGAGCAGTACTTC. Its translation: CASRAGRAYEQYF.